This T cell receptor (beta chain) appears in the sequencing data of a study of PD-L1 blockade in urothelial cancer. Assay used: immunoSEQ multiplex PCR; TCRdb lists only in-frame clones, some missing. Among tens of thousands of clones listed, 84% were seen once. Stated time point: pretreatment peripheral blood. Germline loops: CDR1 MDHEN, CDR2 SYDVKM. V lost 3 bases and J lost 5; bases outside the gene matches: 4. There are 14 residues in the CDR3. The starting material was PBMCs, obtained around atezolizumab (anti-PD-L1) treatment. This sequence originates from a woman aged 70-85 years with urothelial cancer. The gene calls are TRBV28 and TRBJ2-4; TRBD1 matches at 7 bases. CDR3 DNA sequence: TGTGCCAGCAGTTTCGACAGGGATGAAAACATTCAGTACTTC. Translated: CASSFDRDENIQYF.